This T cell receptor (beta chain) was identified during a study of blood T cell repertoires in COVID-19. Study-level background: Acute and convalescent COVID-19 specimens originated in the United States, Italy and Spain. PBMCs, B-cell-depleted T cells, or T cells provided the cDNA or gDNA that made up the material.

Germline values: CDR1 MNHEY, CDR2 SVGAGI. V lost 7 bases and J lost 4; bases outside the gene matches: 2. The CDR3 contains 12 residues. Under the authors' procedure: Counts of nucleated cells, estimated from reference gene primer amplification, were obtained. The table came from immunoSEQ multiplex PCR; TCRdb's copy has only in-frame clones and leaves some out. D and trimming come from the DNA, and the V and J calls and clone size come from that table. The table has some 150,000 clones, 70% to 90% seen once. This sequence was found in a man aged 65 to 79 with acute or convalescent COVID-19. This chain connects TRBV6-5 to TRBJ1-2; 8 bases are shared with TRBD1. Sequencing was carried out using peripheral blood. The DNA of the CDR3 is TGTGCCAGCAACGACAGGGGCTATGGCTACACCTTC. It translates to CASNDRGYGYTF.